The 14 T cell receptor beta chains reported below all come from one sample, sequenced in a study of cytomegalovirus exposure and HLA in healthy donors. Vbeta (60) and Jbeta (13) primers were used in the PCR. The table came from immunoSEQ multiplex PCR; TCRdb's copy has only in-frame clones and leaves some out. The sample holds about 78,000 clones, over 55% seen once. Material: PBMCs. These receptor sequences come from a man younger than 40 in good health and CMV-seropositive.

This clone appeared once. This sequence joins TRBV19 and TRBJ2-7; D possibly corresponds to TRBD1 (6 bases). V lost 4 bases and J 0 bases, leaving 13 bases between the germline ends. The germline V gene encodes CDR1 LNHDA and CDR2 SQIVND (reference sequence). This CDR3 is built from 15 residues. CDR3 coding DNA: TGTGCCAGTAGTAATCAGGGGACAAGCTCCTACGAGCAGTACTTC. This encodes CASSNQGTSSYEQYF.

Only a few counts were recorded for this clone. CDR3 amino acids: CASRGQSGELFF. As DNA, the CDR3 is TGTGCCAGCAGGGGACAGTCCGGGGAGCTGTTTTTT. This rearrangement joins TRBV9 to TRBJ2-2, with TRBD1 matching 7 bases. CDR1 is SGDLS, CDR2 YYNGEE, per germline. V lost 5 bases to trimming and J lost 6 bases; unmatched junction nucleotides: 1. The CDR3 consists of 12 residues.

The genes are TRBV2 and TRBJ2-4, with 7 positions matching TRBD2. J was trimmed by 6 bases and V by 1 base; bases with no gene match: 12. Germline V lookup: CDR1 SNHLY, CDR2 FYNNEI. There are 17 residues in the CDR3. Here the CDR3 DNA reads TGTGCCAGCAGTGAAGTGGGGACTATACAAACCTCAAACATTCAGTACTTC. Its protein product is CASSEVGTIQTSNIQYF.

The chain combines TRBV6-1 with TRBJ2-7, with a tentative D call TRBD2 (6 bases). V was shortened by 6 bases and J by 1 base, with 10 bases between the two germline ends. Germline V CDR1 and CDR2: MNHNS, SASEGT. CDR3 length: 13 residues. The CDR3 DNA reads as TGTGCCAGCAGGAGGGAGGCTTCCTACGAGCAGTACTTC. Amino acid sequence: CASRREASYEQYF.

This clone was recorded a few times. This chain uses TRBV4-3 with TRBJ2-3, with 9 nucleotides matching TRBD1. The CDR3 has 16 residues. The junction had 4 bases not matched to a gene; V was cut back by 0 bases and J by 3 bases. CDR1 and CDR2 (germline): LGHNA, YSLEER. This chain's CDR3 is CASSQDWTGDTDTQYF. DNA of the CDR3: TGCGCCAGCAGCCAAGACTGGACAGGGGATACAGATACGCAGTATTTT.

CDR3 in amino acids: CASSYQGAGYEQYF. CDR3 coding DNA: TGTGCCAGCAGCTATCAGGGGGCAGGGTACGAGCAGTACTTC. The chain links TRBV7-9 to TRBJ2-7, with 8 positions matching TRBD1. Trimming cost V 4 bases and J 4 bases; bases outside gene matches: 6. CDR1 and CDR2 (germline): SEHNR, FQNEAQ (reference sequence). There are 14 residues in the CDR3.

The DNA of the CDR3 is TGTGCCAGCAGCCAATATTACGAGCAGTACTTC. Protein: CASSQYYEQYF. The V and J genes are TRBV14 and TRBJ2-7; no definite D call. The CDR3 is 11 amino acids. V was trimmed by 2 bases and J by 4 bases, leaving 3 bases between them. Germline values: CDR1 SGHDN, CDR2 FVKESK.

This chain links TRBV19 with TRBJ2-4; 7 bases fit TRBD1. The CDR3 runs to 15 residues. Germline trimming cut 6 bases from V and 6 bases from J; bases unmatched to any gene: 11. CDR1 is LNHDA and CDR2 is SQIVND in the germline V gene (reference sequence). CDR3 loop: CASSPPTGRGNIQYF. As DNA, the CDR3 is TGTGCCAGTAGCCCTCCGACAGGGAGAGGAAACATTCAGTACTTC.

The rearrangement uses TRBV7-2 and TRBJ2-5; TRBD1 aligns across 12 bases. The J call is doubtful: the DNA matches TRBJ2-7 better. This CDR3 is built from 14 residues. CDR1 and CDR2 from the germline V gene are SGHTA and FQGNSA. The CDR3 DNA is TGTGCCAGCAGCCGGGACAGGGGGCGTCTCGAGCAGTACTTC. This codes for CASSRDRGRLEQYF.

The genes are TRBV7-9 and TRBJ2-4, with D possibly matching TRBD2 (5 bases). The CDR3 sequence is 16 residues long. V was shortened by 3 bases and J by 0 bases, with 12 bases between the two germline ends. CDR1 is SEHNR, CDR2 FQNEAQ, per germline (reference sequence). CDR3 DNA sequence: TGTGCCAGCAGCTTGGTCAGCGGAATAGCCAAAAACATTCAGTACTTC. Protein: CASSLVSGIAKNIQYF.

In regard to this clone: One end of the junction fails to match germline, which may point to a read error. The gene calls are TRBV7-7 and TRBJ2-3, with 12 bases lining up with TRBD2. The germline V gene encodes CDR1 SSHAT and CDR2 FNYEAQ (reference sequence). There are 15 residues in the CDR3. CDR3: CASSLSSGRGDTQYF. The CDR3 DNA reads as TGTGCTAGCAGCTTGTCTAGCGGGAGGGGGGATACGCAGTATTTT.

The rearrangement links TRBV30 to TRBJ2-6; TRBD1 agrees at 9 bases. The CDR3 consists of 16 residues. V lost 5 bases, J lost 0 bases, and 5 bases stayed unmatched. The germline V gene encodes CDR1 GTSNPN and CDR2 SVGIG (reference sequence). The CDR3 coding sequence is TGTGCCTGGGGGACAGGGTTCACCTCTGGGGCCAACGTCCTGACTTTC. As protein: CAWGTGFTSGANVLTF.

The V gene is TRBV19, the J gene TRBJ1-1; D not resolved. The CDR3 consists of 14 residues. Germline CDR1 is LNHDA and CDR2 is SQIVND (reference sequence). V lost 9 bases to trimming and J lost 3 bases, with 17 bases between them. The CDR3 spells CASSPGIADTEAFF. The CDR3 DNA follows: TGTGCCAGCTCCCCGGGGATTGCGGACACTGAAGCTTTCTTT.

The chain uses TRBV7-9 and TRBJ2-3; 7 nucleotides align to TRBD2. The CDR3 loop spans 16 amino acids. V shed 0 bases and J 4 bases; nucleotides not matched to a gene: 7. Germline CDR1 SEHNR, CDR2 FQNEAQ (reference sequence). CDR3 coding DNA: TGTGCCAGCAGCTTAGCGGCGGGGGATAGGCCAGATACGCAGTATTTT. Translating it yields CASSLAAGDRPDTQYF.